These 10 T cell receptor beta chains were sequenced from one sample in a study of OX40 agonist ivuxolimab in advanced cancers. Only in-frame clones appear in the TCRdb table, and some are missing; sequencing was by immunoSEQ multiplex PCR. The table has approximately 27,000 clones, roughly 83% seen once. Sequenced material: CD4+ or CD8+ T cells sorted from blood, taken in a trial of the OX40 agonist ivuxolimab. The receptors come from an adult with an advanced solid tumor such as melanoma, head and neck, liver or kidney cancer.

This clone occurred once. V and J are TRBV19 and TRBJ2-1; TRBD2 aligns across 12 bases. CDR1 is LNHDA and CDR2 is SQIVND in the germline V gene (reference sequence). The CDR3 is 14 residues long. V trimming: 5 bases; J trimming: 14 bases; junction bases outside the gene matches: 10. CDR3 in amino acids: CASSPDLAGGKEFF. CDR3 coding DNA: TGTGCCAGTAGTCCAGATCTAGCGGGGGGGAAGGAGTTCTTC.

This clone was seen once. The V gene is TRBV5-4, the J gene TRBJ2-1; tentatively, D is TRBD1 (6 bases). V lost 4 bases, J lost 5 bases, and 10 bases lay in between. From germline, CDR1 is SGHNT and CDR2 YYREEE (reference sequence). The CDR3 length is 13 residues. CDR3 sequence: CASSEQGNNEQFF. As DNA, the CDR3 is TGTGCCAGCAGCGAACAGGGAAACAATGAGCAGTTCTTC.

The V and J genes are TRBV27 and TRBJ1-5; D gene ambiguous. This CDR3 spans 13 amino acids. Germline V gene sequence: CDR1 MNHEY, CDR2 SMNVEV (reference sequence). The V gene lost 5 bases and the J gene lost 4 bases, with 9 bases spanning the gap. The CDR3 here is CASSVVANQPQHF. CDR3 sequence (DNA): TGTGCCAGCAGTGTCGTCGCTAATCAGCCCCAGCATTTT.

The chain has TRBV28 and TRBJ1-1, with D uncertain. Germline V gives CDR1 MDHEN, CDR2 SYDVKM. The CDR3 runs 11 residues. Trimming shortened V by 7 bases and J by 11 bases, and 14 bases separated the two germline ends. CDR3 sequence reads: CASTSGPGAFF. CDR3 sequence (DNA): TGTGCCAGCACTTCGGGCCCCGGGGCTTTCTTT.

The rearrangement uses TRBV7-9 and TRBJ1-2; D uncertain. The germline V gene has CDR1 SEHNR and CDR2 FQNEAQ (reference sequence). The CDR3 extends over 12 amino acids. V lost 3 bases, J lost 8 bases, and 10 bases lay in between. The CDR3 loop reads CASSFRVEGYTF. CDR3 in DNA: TGTGCCAGCAGCTTTAGGGTCGAGGGCTACACCTTC.

The chain combines TRBV21-1 with TRBJ1-4. TRBV21-1 is classified as a pseudogene. The CDR3 is made up of 16 amino acids. CDR3 DNA: TGTGCCAGCAGCAAAAGGGCGCGTGGGGCTAATGAAAAACTGTTTTTT. It translates to CASSKRARGANEKLFF.

The chain is built from TRBV4-1 and TRBJ1-2; unclear D gene. Per germline, CDR1 MGHRA and CDR2 YSYEKL. Between the trimmed V and J ends, which lost 4 bases and 2 bases, there was a span of 8 bases. This CDR3 has 13 amino acids. CDR3 sequence: CASSLGSNYGYTF. In DNA form, the CDR3 reads TGCGCCAGCAGCCTCGGCAGCAACTATGGCTACACCTTC.

The chain has TRBV11-2 and TRBJ2-3, with D unresolved. CDR1 is SGHAT, CDR2 FQNNGV, per germline. This CDR3 is built from 14 residues. V dropped 3 bases and J dropped 2 bases, with 9 bases sitting between them. The chain's CDR3 is CASSLDYFTDTQYF. In nucleotides, the CDR3 is TGTGCCAGCAGCTTGGATTACTTCACAGATACGCAGTATTTT.

The chain uses TRBV19 and TRBJ2-1; tentative D call: TRBD1 (5 bases). V was clipped by 7 bases and J by 7 bases, with 17 bases between them. The CDR3 sequence is 14 residues long. Germline V lookup: CDR1 LNHDA, CDR2 SQIVND (reference sequence). The CDR3 region has the DNA TGTGCCAGTACCCGATGGGGCTACCCGAATGAGCAGTTCTTC. It yields the protein CASTRWGYPNEQFF. The full variable domain, completed using reference TRBV19 and TRBJ2-1, is DGGITQSPKYLFRKEGQNVTLSCEQNLNHDAMYWYRQDPGQGLRLIYYSQIVNDFQKGDIAEGYSVSREKKESFPLTVTSAQKNPTAFYLCASTRWGYPNEQFFGPGTRLTVL.

The chain is built from TRBV6-5 and TRBJ2-3; no clear D gene. The V gene's germline CDR1 is MNHEY and CDR2 SVGAGI. CDR3 size: 15 residues. Trimming stripped 6 bases from V and 1 base from J, with 14 bases between. The CDR3 region is CASRPVGLGTDTQYF. The CDR3, as DNA: TGTGCCAGCAGACCGGTTGGGCTCGGCACAGATACGCAGTATTTT.